This T cell receptor (beta chain) stems from a study of human CD8 memory T cell subsets. Whole-study results and caveats: Sequencing was confined to T cell receptor beta chains in the study.

TCR beta libraries were made by UMI-labeled 5' RACE. No DNA is given; TCRdb re-called the 5' RACE reads and lists each CDR3 protein once. Its listing shows 6,000 to 8,000 distinct CDR3 sequences. Germline-derived CDR1 and CDR2 are SGHRS and YFSETQ. CDR3 length equals 14 residues. A word on this clonotype: Its antigen is undetermined.

Source material: CD8+ T cells from PBMCs. This rearrangement joins TRBV5-1 to TRBJ2-1; TCRdb designates TRBD1, a call that cannot be tested without DNA. The receptor was derived from a human donor in good health. The CDR3 here is CASSPDWGDNEQFF.